This T cell receptor beta chain originates from a study of human T cells and chemical hapten exposure. General study points: A positive correlation with patch test score was shown by PT1 expanded TCR counts.

This clonotype has ten or more counts. Its antigen is currently unknown. TCRdb called the RACE reads again in MiXCR, with one record for every CDR3 protein. The data show tens of thousands of distinct CDR3 sequences, roughly 7.6% seen once. Sample time point: pre-sensitization, week 0. The treatment is: therapeutic diphenylcyclopropenone sensitization with weekly scalp DPC. V was clipped by 6 bases and J by 7 bases, with 15 bases between them. This CDR3 has 13 residues. Germline V gene data show CDR1 as MNHNY and CDR2 as SVGAGI (reference sequence). V gene TRBV6-6 combines with J gene TRBJ2-5; D is tentatively TRBD1 or TRBD2 (5 bases each). This TCR derives from a woman aged 50 to 65 with alopecia areata. Some clones in this sample may be carry-over from other donors' samples. The source was whole blood, collected in connection with sensitization to the hapten diphenylcyclopropenone (DPC). CDR3 in DNA: TGTGCCAGCAGCGAAACCGAGAGGGGGACCCAGTACTTC. Its protein product is CASSETERGTQYF.